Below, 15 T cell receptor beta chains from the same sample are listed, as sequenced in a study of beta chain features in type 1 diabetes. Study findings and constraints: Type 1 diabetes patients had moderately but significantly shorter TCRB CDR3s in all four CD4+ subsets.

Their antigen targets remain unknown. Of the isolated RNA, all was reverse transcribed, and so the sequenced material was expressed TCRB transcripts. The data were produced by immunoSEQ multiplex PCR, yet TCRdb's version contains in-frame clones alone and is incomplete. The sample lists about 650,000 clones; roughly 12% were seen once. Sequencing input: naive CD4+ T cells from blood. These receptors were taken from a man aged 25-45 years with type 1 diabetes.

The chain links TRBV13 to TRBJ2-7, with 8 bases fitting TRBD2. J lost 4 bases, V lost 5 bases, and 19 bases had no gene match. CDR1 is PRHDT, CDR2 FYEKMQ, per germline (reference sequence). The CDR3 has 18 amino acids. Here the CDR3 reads CASSPRGSRGGWSYEQYF. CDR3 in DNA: TGTGCCAGCAGCCCGAGAGGTAGTCGGGGGGGCTGGTCGTACGAGCAGTACTTC.

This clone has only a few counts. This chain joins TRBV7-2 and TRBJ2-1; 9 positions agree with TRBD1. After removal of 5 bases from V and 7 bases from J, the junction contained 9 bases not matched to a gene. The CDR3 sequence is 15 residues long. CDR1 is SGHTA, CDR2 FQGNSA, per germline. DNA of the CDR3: TGTGCCAGCAGCCGAACAGGGGGCAGGGATAATGAGCAGTTCTTC. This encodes CASSRTGGRDNEQFF. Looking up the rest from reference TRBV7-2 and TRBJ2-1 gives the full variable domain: GAGVSQSPSNKVTEKGKDVELRCDPISGHTALYWYRQSLGQGLEFLIYFQGNSAPDKSGLPSDRFSAERTGGSVSTLTIQRTQQEDSAVYLCASSRTGGRDNEQFFGPGTRLTVL.

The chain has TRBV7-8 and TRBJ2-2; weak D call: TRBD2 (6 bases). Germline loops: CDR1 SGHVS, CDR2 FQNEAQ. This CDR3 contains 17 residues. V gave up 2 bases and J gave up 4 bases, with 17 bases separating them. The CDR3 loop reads CASSLREDYTSTGELFF. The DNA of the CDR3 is TGTGCCAGCAGCTTACGTGAGGACTATACGTCCACCGGGGAGCTGTTTTTT.

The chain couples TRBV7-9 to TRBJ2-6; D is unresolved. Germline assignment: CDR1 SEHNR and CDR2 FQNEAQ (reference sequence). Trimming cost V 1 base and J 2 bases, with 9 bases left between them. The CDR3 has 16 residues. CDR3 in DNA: TGTGCCAGCAGCTTAGTAAGATCGGCTGGGGCCAACGTCCTGACTTTC. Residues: CASSLVRSAGANVLTF.

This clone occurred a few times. This CDR3 is CASSLGDSGANVLTF. In DNA, the CDR3 is TGTGCCAGCAGCCTTGGGGACTCTGGGGCCAACGTCCTGACTTTC. The chain uses TRBV4-2 and TRBJ2-6; D gene unclear. The V gene lost 4 bases and the J gene lost 0 bases, with 7 bases spanning the gap. This CDR3 comprises 15 residues. CDR1 is LGHNA and CDR2 is YNFKEQ in the germline V gene.

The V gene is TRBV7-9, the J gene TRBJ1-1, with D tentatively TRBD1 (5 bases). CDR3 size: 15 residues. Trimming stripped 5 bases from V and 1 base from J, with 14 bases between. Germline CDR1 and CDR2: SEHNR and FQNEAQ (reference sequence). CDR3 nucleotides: TGTGCCAGCAGCCGCAGGGAAAAGCAGAACACTGAAGCTTTCTTT. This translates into CASSRREKQNTEAFF.

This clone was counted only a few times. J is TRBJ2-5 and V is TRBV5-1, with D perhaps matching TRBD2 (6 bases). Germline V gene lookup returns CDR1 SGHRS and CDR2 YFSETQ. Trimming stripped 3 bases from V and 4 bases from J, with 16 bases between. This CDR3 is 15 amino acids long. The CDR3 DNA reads TGCGCCAGCAGCTCTCGGGCCGGCGGGATAGAGACCCAGTACTTC. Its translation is CASSSRAGGIETQYF.

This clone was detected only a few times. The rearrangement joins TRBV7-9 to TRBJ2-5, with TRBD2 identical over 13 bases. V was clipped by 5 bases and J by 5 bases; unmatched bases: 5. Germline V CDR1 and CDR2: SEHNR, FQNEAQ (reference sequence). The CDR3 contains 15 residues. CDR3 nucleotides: TGTGCCAGCAGCCCCAGACTAGCGGGGGGTGAGACCCAGTACTTC. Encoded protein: CASSPRLAGGETQYF.

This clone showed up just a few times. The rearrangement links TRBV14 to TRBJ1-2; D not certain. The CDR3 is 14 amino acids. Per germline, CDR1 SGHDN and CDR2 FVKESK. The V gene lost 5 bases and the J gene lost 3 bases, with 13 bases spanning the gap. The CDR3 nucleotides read TGTGCCAGCAGCTTCCTGGTTGGGGACTATGGCTACACCTTC. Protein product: CASSFLVGDYGYTF. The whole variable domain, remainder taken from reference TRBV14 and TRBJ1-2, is EAGVTQFPSHSVIEKGQTVTLRCDPISGHDNLYWYRRVMGKEIKFLLHFVKESKQDESGMPNNRFLAERTGGTYSTLKVQPAELEDSGVYFCASSFLVGDYGYTFGSGTRLTVV.

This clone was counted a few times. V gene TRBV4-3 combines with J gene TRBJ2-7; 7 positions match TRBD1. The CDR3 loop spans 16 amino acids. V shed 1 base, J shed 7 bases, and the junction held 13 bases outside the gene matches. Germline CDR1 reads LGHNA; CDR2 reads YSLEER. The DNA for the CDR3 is TGCGCCAGCAGCCAAGGGGACAGTCGCCAGAGTAGGGAGCAGTACTTC. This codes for CASSQGDSRQSREQYF.

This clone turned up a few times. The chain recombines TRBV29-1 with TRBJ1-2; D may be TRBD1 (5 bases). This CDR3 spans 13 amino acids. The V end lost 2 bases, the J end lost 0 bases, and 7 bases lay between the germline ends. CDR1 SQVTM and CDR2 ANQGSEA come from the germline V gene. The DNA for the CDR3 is TGCAGCGTTGAAAAGGGGCCTAACTATGGCTACACCTTC. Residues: CSVEKGPNYGYTF. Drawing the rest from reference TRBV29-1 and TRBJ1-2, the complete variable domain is SAVISQKPSRDICQRGTSLTIQCQVDSQVTMMFWYRQQPGQSLTLIATANQGSEATYESGFVIDKFPISRPNLTFSTLTVSNMSPEDSSIYLCSVEKGPNYGYTFGSGTRLTVV.

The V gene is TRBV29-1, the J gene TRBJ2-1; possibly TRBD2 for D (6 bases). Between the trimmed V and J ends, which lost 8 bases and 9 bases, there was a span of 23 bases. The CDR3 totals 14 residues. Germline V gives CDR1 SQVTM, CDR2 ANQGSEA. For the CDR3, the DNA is TGCAGCCTCTATTTGGAGGGGAACCTCAGTGAGCAGTTCTTC. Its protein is CSLYLEGNLSEQFF.

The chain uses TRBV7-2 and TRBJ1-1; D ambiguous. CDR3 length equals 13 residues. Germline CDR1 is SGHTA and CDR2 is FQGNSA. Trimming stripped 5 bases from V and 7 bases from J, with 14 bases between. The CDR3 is CASSPRQAIEAFF. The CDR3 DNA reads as TGTGCCAGCAGCCCCCGGCAGGCTATTGAAGCTTTCTTT.

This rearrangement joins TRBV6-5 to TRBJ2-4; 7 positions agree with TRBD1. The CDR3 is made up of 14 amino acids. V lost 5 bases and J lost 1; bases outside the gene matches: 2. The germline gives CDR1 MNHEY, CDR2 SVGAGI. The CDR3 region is CASSMTGAKNIQYF. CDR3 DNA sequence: TGTGCCAGCAGTATGACAGGGGCCAAAAACATTCAGTACTTC.

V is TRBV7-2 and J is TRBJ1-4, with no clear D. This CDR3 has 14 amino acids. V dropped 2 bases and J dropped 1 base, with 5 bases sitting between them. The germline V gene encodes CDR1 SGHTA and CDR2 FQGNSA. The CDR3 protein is CASSLSGTNEKLFF. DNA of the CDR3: TGTGCCAGCAGCTTATCCGGAACTAATGAAAAACTGTTTTTT.